Listed below are T cell receptor beta chains from one sample, sequenced in a study of tumor-infiltrating lymphocytes in primary liver carcinoma. TCRdb reanalysed the multiplex PCR reads using MiXCR and keeps one entry per CDR3 protein. The sample gives around 40,000 distinct CDR3 sequences, over 70% of which show up once; 19% is in the top ten. The sequencing input was liver tumor tissue from sampling region 2. These receptors all stem from a man aged 35 to 55 with primary liver carcinoma and hepatitis B virus infection. CDR3s include the opening cysteine and the closing phenylalanine or tryptophan. A D gene is named only where the DNA matches it firmly. Size values are once, few and many counts, or a class for expanded clones, and some rows have none.

v_call	clone_size	j_call	d_call	cdr3_length	cdr3_aa	cdr3_nt
TRBV29-1	NA	TRBJ2-7	NA	16	CSATTSETGTSYEQYF	TGCAGCGCCACGACATCTGAGACCGGCACTTCCTACGAGCAGTACTTC
TRBV29-1	NA	TRBJ2-5	NA	12	CSGMDNGETQCF	TGCAGCGGTATGGACAATGGAGAGACCCAATGCTTC
TRBV5-4	NA	TRBJ2-2	TRBD2	19	CTCSDPGLAGFANIGELFF	TGTACCTGCAGTGATCCGGGACTAGCGGGTTTCGCGAACATCGGGGAGCTGTTTTTT
TRBV5-1	NA	TRBJ1-1	TRBD1	14	CASGAVGGYTEAFF	TGCGCCAGCGGCGCCGTAGGGGGCTATACTGAAGCTTTCTTT
TRBV4-1	NA	TRBJ2-5	NA	13	CASSPRYQETQYF	TGCGCCAGCAGCCCAAGGTATCAAGAGACCCAGTACTTC
TRBV10-3	NA	TRBJ2-7	NA	13	CAISSGGSYEQYF	TGTGCCATCAGTAGCGGCGGCTCCTACGAGCAGTACTTC
TRBV11-2	NA	TRBJ2-1	NA	15	CASSSSEPLDNEQFF	TGTGCCAGCAGCTCTAGCGAGCCTCTCGACAATGAGCAGTTCTTC
TRBV14	NA	TRBJ2-1	TRBD2	13	CVSSQLAGGEQFF	TGTGTCAGCAGCCAATTAGCGGGAGGAGAGCAGTTCTTC
TRBV5-1	once	TRBJ2-5	NA	13	CVNSLFRTETQYF	TGCGTCAACAGCTTGTTCCGGACAGAGACCCAGTACTTC
TRBV7-2	NA	TRBJ2-3	TRBD1	16	CASSARQGGRTDTQYF	TGTGCCAGCAGCGCCCGACAGGGCGGGCGAACAGATACGCAGTATTTT
TRBV4-2	NA	TRBJ2-3	TRBD2	21	CVSSQGSGLAACRFSTDTQYF	TGTGTCAGCAGCCAAGGTTCGGGACTAGCGGCATGTCGATTTAGCACAGATACGCAGTATTTT
TRBV11-2	NA	TRBJ2-5	TRBD2	17	CASSIRLAGDSSGTQYF	TGTGCCAGCAGCATAAGACTAGCGGGTGACTCAAGCGGGACCCAGTACTTC
TRBV29-1	NA	TRBJ1-1	NA	11	CSVSQEGEAFF	TGCAGCGTTAGTCAGGAGGGGGAAGCTTTCTTT
TRBV5-1	NA	TRBJ2-1	TRBD2	14	CASTGLVGAREQFF	TGCGCAAGCACCGGACTAGTGGGAGCCCGAGAGCAGTTCTTC
TRBV29-1	NA	TRBJ1-1	NA	15	CSVEVLGASNIEAFF	TGCAGCGTTGAAGTTTTGGGGGCTAGTAACATTGAAGCTTTCTTT
TRBV29-1	once	TRBJ2-5	TRBD1	15	CSVEADRGQAETQYF	TGTAGTGTTGAAGCGGACAGGGGGCAAGCAGAGACCCAGTACTTC
TRBV12-3/TRBV12-4	medium-sized	TRBJ1-1	NA	13	CASSPRSNTEAFF	TGTGCCAGCAGTCCTCGGTCGAACACTGAAGCTTTCTTT
TRBV11-3	NA	TRBJ2-3	NA	15	CANSHGGGPTDTQYF	TGTGCCAACAGCCACGGTGGGGGTCCCACAGATACGCAATATTTT
TRBV2	NA	TRBJ2-1	NA	11	CAISDVAKEFF	TGTGCCATCAGTGACGTCGCAAAGGAGTTCTTC
TRBV11-2	once	TRBJ1-5	NA	17	CVSSLVGVTGSNQHQHF	TGTGTCAGCAGCTTAGTAGGGGTAACAGGGAGCAATCAGCACCAACATTTT
TRBV16	many	TRBJ1-2	NA	15	CASSQRGDRAGGYTF	TGTGCCAGCAGCCAAAGAGGAGATCGGGCAGGAGGCTACACCTTC
TRBV6-1	many	TRBJ2-1	NA	15	CASTMADSSYNEQFF	TGTGCCAGCACTATGGCGGATAGCTCCTACAATGAGCAGTTCTTC
TRBV6-2/TRBV6-3	NA	TRBJ2-1	NA	14	CASSYATGSHGQFF	TGTGCCAGCAGTTACGCTACAGGATCGCATGGGCAGTTCTTC
TRBV11-3	NA	TRBJ1-1	NA	14	CASSLDQRGREALF	TGTGCCAGCAGCTTAGATCAAAGGGGTAGGGAAGCTTTATTT
TRBV5-1	NA	TRBJ2-3	NA	13	CASSFSSADTHYF	TGTGCCAGCAGCTTTTCATCAGCCGATACGCATTATTTT
TRBV6-5	NA	TRBJ2-3	NA	15	CASNPELVGTDAQYF	TGTGCCAGCAACCCAGAACTAGTGGGAACAGATGCGCAGTATTTT
TRBV27	NA	TRBJ2-6	NA	14	CASSLLAGASVLTF	TGTGCCAGCAGTCTCCTAGCTGGGGCCAGCGTCCTGACTTTC
TRBV7-9	NA	TRBJ1-2	NA	14	CASSQAGGYEDYTF	TGTGCCAGCAGCCAAGCTGGAGGGTATGAAGACTACACCTTC
TRBV11-1	NA	TRBJ1-6	NA	13	CASTRTLVSPPHF	TGTGCTAGCACCCGGACACTGGTTTCACCCCCCCACTTT
TRBV6-2/TRBV6-3	NA	TRBJ2-7	NA	14	CASSLRAGPYEQYF	TGTGCTAGCAGTCTCAGGGCGGGTCCCTACGAGCAGTACTTC
TRBV12-3/TRBV12-4	NA	TRBJ1-5	NA	15	CASTRGTAINQTQHF	TGTGCTAGCACGCGGGGCACCGCAATAAATCAGACGCAGCATTTT
TRBV5-1	NA	TRBJ2-7	TRBD2	16	CTSSSMISGPGYEQYF	TGCACCAGCAGCTCTATGATTAGCGGGCCGGGCTACGAGCAGTACTTC
TRBV11-2	NA	TRBJ2-7	TRBD2	15	CTSSLVSGVDYEQYF	TGTACCAGCAGCCTAGTTAGCGGGGTTGACTACGAGCAGTACTTC
TRBV6-5	NA	TRBJ1-4	TRBD1	15	CTSTAQGAANGKLFF	TGTACCAGCACCGCACAGGGGGCGGCTAATGGAAAACTGTTTTTT
TRBV5-5	NA	TRBJ1-1	NA	14	CVSSLYYREVEAIF	TGTGTCAGCAGCTTGTACTACAGGGAGGTTGAAGCTATCTTT
TRBV6-1	few	TRBJ1-3	NA	14	CASSRDYSRSTIYF	TGTGCCAGCAGTAGGGATTACTCTAGAAGCACCATATATTTT
TRBV6-1	once	TRBJ2-2	NA	16	CASGEIAGVSTGELFF	TGTGCCAGCGGTGAAATAGCAGGAGTAAGCACTGGGGAGCTGTTTTTT
TRBV28	NA	TRBJ2-7	NA	15	CASTRVGLVILEQYF	TGTGCCAGCACCCGGGTGGGGCTGGTCATCCTCGAGCAGTACTTC
TRBV6-5	NA	TRBJ2-7	NA	12	CASKSPAYEQYF	TGTGCCAGTAAGTCACCGGCCTACGAGCAGTACTTC
TRBV28	NA	TRBJ2-1	TRBD2	15	CASSSLAGAQYEQFF	TGTGCCAGCAGTTCGCTAGCGGGAGCACAGTATGAACAGTTCTTC
TRBV6-1	many	TRBJ2-1	TRBD2	16	CATTNIAGETHNEQFF	TGTGCCACGACGAATATAGCGGGAGAAACCCACAATGAGCAGTTCTTC
TRBV3-1	NA	TRBJ2-1	NA	13	CASSQQGGGEQFF	TGTGCCAGCAGCCAGCAGGGAGGGGGTGAGCAGTTCTTC
TRBV29-1	NA	TRBJ2-7	NA	12	CSVVSPTYGQYF	TGCAGCGTTGTGTCACCCACCTACGGGCAATACTTC
TRBV4-1	NA	TRBJ2-7	NA	13	CTSSQGYGYERYF	TGCACCAGCAGCCAAGGTTACGGGTACGAGCGGTACTTC
TRBV6-2/TRBV6-3	few	TRBJ2-5	NA	16	CASSQLTAAGEETQYF	TGTGCCAGCAGTCAATTGACGGCAGCGGGCGAGGAGACCCAGTACTTC
TRBV6-2/TRBV6-3	NA	TRBJ1-1	NA	12	CGSGARNSEAFF	TGTGGCAGCGGGGCACGTAACAGTGAAGCTTTCTTT
TRBV20-1	NA	TRBJ1-5	NA	14	CSARDRGGNQPQHF	TGCAGTGCTAGAGATCGTGGAGGAAATCAGCCCCAGCATTTT